Following are 29 T cell receptor beta chains from one sample sequenced in a study of cytomegalovirus exposure and HLA in healthy donors. The PCR used 60 Vbeta and 13 Jbeta primers. Profiled with immunoSEQ multiplex PCR; TCRdb holds only in-frame clones, not every one. The sample totals 200,000 to 250,000 clones. The sequenced sample consisted of PBMCs. All receptors derive from a woman between 25 and 40 years old in good health and CMV-seropositive.

Written as DNA, the CDR3 is TGTGCCAGCAGTTTATATCCGTCTCTAGCCAAAAACATTCAGTACTTC. It codes for CASSLYPSLAKNIQYF. The V gene is TRBV27, the J gene TRBJ2-4; no clear D gene. From germline, CDR1 is MNHEY and CDR2 SMNVEV (reference sequence). The ends were cut back, 1 base at V and 0 bases at J, with 10 bases in the middle. The CDR3 is made up of 16 amino acids.

CDR3 nucleotide sequence: TGTGCCAGCAGCTCCGGGACAGACAACACTGAAGCTTTCTTT. The encoded protein is CASSSGTDNTEAFF. The chain is built from TRBV7-8 and TRBJ1-1; 7 nucleotides line up with TRBD1. Trimming took 4 bases from V and 2 from J; bases not matched to a gene: 4. The CDR3 length is 14 residues. CDR1 SGHVS and CDR2 FQNEAQ come from the germline V gene.

The rearrangement uses TRBV5-1 and TRBJ2-1, with D perhaps matching TRBD2 (6 bases). Germline V lookup: CDR1 SGHRS, CDR2 YFSETQ. The ends were cut back, 0 bases at V and 1 base at J, with 11 bases in the middle. The CDR3 contains 16 residues. The CDR3 loop is CASSLDGRWSYNEQFF. In DNA form, the CDR3 reads TGCGCCAGCAGCTTGGATGGGAGGTGGTCCTACAATGAGCAGTTCTTC.

The CDR3 nucleotides are TGTGCCAGCAGCTTGGCTCAGAACAATGAGCAGTTCTTC. This translates into CASSLAQNNEQFF. This chain joins TRBV5-4 and TRBJ2-1; D is uncertain. Germline CDR1 reads SGHNT; CDR2 reads YYREEE (reference sequence). The CDR3 contains 13 residues. The V and J ends lost 0 bases and 5 bases respectively, with 6 bases between them.

V gene TRBV7-9 combines with J gene TRBJ1-5, with D perhaps TRBD1 (5 bases). CDR3 size: 14 residues. Germline V CDR1 and CDR2: SEHNR, FQNEAQ (reference sequence). Trimming took 1 base from V and 3 from J, leaving 7 bases between them. The CDR3 loop reads CASSLGTNNQPQHF. CDR3 nucleotides: TGTGCCAGCAGCTTAGGGACAAACAATCAGCCCCAGCATTTT.

This chain links TRBV11-2 with TRBJ1-1, with no clear D. Germline V CDR1 and CDR2: SGHAT, FQNNGV. The V and J ends lost 3 bases and 1 base respectively, with 6 bases between them. The CDR3 runs 13 residues. The CDR3, as DNA: TGTGCCAGCAGCTTTCAGGAGAACACTGAAGCTTTCTTT. Residues: CASSFQENTEAFF.

V and J are TRBV10-3 and TRBJ1-1; 7 bases are a match to TRBD1. Germline trimming cut 7 bases from V and 8 bases from J; bases unmatched to any gene: 13. Looked up from germline, CDR1 is ENHRY and CDR2 is SYGVKD. This CDR3 is 14 amino acids long. CDR3: CAITPSGTAVEAFF. CDR3 in DNA: TGTGCCATCACCCCGTCAGGGACAGCCGTAGAAGCTTTCTTT.

The V and J genes are TRBV10-1 and TRBJ2-3; 9 positions agree with TRBD1. The V gene's germline CDR1 is WNHNN and CDR2 SYGVQD (reference sequence). CDR3 length: 15 residues. V was clipped by 2 bases and J by 3 bases; unmatched bases: 3. This CDR3 is CASSETGGRTDTQYF. For the CDR3, the DNA is TGCGCCAGCAGTGAGACAGGGGGCAGGACAGATACGCAGTATTTT.

The rearrangement uses TRBV5-1 and TRBJ1-4, with TRBD1 matching 9 bases. V lost 5 bases to trimming and J lost 0 bases; unmatched junction nucleotides: 5. The CDR3 loop spans 16 amino acids. The germline CDR1 and CDR2 sequences are SGHRS and YFSETQ. CDR3 sequence (DNA): TGCGCCAGCAGTCGAGGACAGGGGTCAACTAATGAAAAACTGTTTTTT. Amino acids: CASSRGQGSTNEKLFF.

The chain couples TRBV6-5 to TRBJ1-5; D gene uncertain. The CDR3 runs to 12 residues. Trimming removed 5 bases from V and 8 bases from J, with 10 bases in between. From germline, CDR1 is MNHEY and CDR2 SVGAGI. CDR3 coding DNA: TGTGCCAGCAGTGCCCGGTCGGAGCCCCAGCATTTT. It codes for CASSARSEPQHF.

The CDR3 here is CASTTRQGYEQYF. CDR3 nucleotide sequence: TGTGCCAGCACGACTCGACAGGGTTACGAGCAGTACTTC. The V call is TRBV27, the J call TRBJ2-7, with 7 bases identical to TRBD1. The CDR3 is 13 amino acids. Germline CDR1 reads MNHEY; CDR2 reads SMNVEV (reference sequence). V lost 7 bases to trimming and J lost 4 bases; unmatched junction nucleotides: 7.

The genes are TRBV10-3 and TRBJ2-1; 9 bases line up with TRBD2. The junction had 9 bases not matched to a gene; V was cut back by 5 bases and J by 7 bases. The germline V gene encodes CDR1 ENHRY and CDR2 SYGVKD. The CDR3 sequence is 15 residues long. DNA for the CDR3: TGTGCCATCAGTTTAGCGGGAGAATACGTAAATGAGCAGTTCTTC. Translation gives CAISLAGEYVNEQFF.

This chain links TRBV5-1 with TRBJ2-7, with 9 positions matching TRBD2. Germline V gene data show CDR1 as SGHRS and CDR2 as YFSETQ. V was clipped by 2 bases and J by 0 bases; unmatched bases: 6. This CDR3 is 16 amino acids long. Written as DNA, the CDR3 is TGCGCCAGCAGCTTAATAGCGGGAGTGGGCTCCTACGAGCAGTACTTC. Translation gives CASSLIAGVGSYEQYF.

The CDR3 nucleotides are TGTGCCTGGAGTCCCTCCGGACAGGGAGAAAGGCAGCCCCAGCATTTT. Its protein is CAWSPSGQGERQPQHF. J is TRBJ1-5 and V is TRBV30; 8 bases fit TRBD1. Germline CDR1 reads GTSNPN; CDR2 reads SVGIG (reference sequence). The CDR3 spans 16 residues. Trimming removed 2 bases from V and 7 bases from J; junction bases left unmatched: 13.

The chain couples TRBV6-5 to TRBJ1-4; 7 bases fit TRBD1. Germline V gene lookup returns CDR1 MNHEY and CDR2 SVGAGI. CDR3 length: 16 amino acids. With V trimmed by 4 bases and J by 2 bases, 7 bases remained unmatched. CDR3 protein: CASSFPRGMTNEKLFF. In nucleotides, the CDR3 is TGTGCCAGCAGTTTCCCCAGGGGGATGACTAATGAAAAACTGTTTTTT.

The chain uses TRBV27 and TRBJ2-1; the match to TRBD2 covers 10 bases. The CDR3 is 18 amino acids. V dropped 6 bases and J dropped 2; count of bases not matched to a gene: 13. Germline lookup yields CDR1 MNHEY and CDR2 SMNVEV (reference sequence). The CDR3 reads CASRIGLAASGTYNEQFF. CDR3 DNA: TGTGCCAGCAGGATCGGACTAGCGGCCTCCGGGACCTACAATGAGCAGTTCTTC.

The chain couples TRBV6-5 to TRBJ2-7; TRBD2 matches at 10 bases. After removal of 4 bases from V and 4 bases from J, the junction contained 10 bases not matched to a gene. The V gene's germline CDR1 is MNHEY and CDR2 SVGAGI. CDR3 length: 16 residues. CDR3 DNA: TGTGCCAGCAGTTTCCTCCTTATACTAGCGGGATACGAGCAGTACTTC. This gives the protein CASSFLLILAGYEQYF.

V and J are TRBV7-2 and TRBJ2-7; 9 bases are a match to TRBD1. The germline CDR1 and CDR2 sequences are SGHTA and FQGNSA. This CDR3 has 15 residues. Trimming at V came to 5 bases and at J to 0 bases, leaving 5 bases not matched to a gene. For the CDR3, the DNA is TGTGCCAGCAGCCCGGGACAGGGAAGCTCCTACGAGCAGTACTTC. As protein: CASSPGQGSSYEQYF.

The CDR3, as DNA: TGTGCCACCCGAAGAGGGGGGGGGCCTCTCACAGATACGCAGTATTTT. This sequence encodes CATRRGGGPLTDTQYF. The chain links TRBV15 to TRBJ2-3; a possible D gene is TRBD2 (7 bases). CDR3 length: 16 residues. Germline assignment: CDR1 LNHNV and CDR2 YYDKDF (reference sequence). V was cut by 8 bases and J by 2 bases, with 20 bases left in between.

The CDR3 nucleotides are TGTGCCAGCAGTGAAGGACATTTTGGCATGGCCTACAATGAGCAGTTCTTC. This codes for CASSEGHFGMAYNEQFF. This chain joins TRBV6-1 and TRBJ2-1; D remains unclear. V lost 1 base and J 2 bases, leaving 15 bases between the germline ends. Germline CDR1 is MNHNS and CDR2 is SASEGT. CDR3 length: 17 residues.

As for this clone: One junction end disagrees with the germline gene, perhaps due to a read error. This sequence joins TRBV5-4 and TRBJ2-5; the match to TRBD1 covers 9 bases. This CDR3 contains 13 residues. Germline assignment: CDR1 SGHNT and CDR2 YYREEE (reference sequence). CDR3 amino acids: CASTLTGGETQYF. The CDR3 region has the DNA TGTGCCAGCACCTTGACAGGGGGAGAGACCCAGTACTTC.

This chain links TRBV5-4 with TRBJ1-6; TRBD1 matches at 9 bases. The junction had 1 base not matched to a gene; V was cut back by 2 bases and J by 7 bases. The V gene's germline CDR1 is SGHNT and CDR2 YYREEE (reference sequence). The CDR3 is made up of 14 amino acids. The DNA for the CDR3 is TGTGCCAGCAGCTTAGGACAGGGGAATTCACCCCTCCACTTT. Its protein product is CASSLGQGNSPLHF.

The chain joins TRBV29-1 to TRBJ1-1; D unclear. From germline, CDR1 is SQVTM and CDR2 ANQGSEA. This CDR3 spans 13 amino acids. V was trimmed by 8 bases and J by 1 base, leaving 14 bases between them. The CDR3 DNA reads TGCAGCACCCGGTCCGGGTGGAACACTGAAGCTTTCTTT. It is translated as CSTRSGWNTEAFF.

The chain couples TRBV10-3 to TRBJ2-1, with D unclear. V lost 0 bases and J lost 5, with 2 bases in between. The CDR3 loop spans 12 amino acids. Germline loops: CDR1 ENHRY, CDR2 SYGVKD. The CDR3: CAISESNNEQFF. The CDR3 DNA sequence: TGTGCCATCAGTGAGTCCAACAATGAGCAGTTCTTC.

Points on this clone: An end of the junction does not agree with germline; a read error may underlie this. The CDR3 region is CASSLPTGFSHEQYF. Written as DNA, the CDR3 is TGTGCCAGCAGTTTACCGACAGGGTTCTCCCACGAGCAGTACTTC. This chain joins TRBV28 and TRBJ2-7, with 7 bases that match TRBD1. The CDR3 is 15 residues long. Germline V gene data show CDR1 as MDHEN and CDR2 as SYDVKM.

The V gene is TRBV7-9, the J gene TRBJ1-3; a possible D gene is TRBD1 (6 bases). Per germline, CDR1 SEHNR and CDR2 FQNEAQ (reference sequence). Trimming removed 5 bases from V and 6 bases from J, with 14 bases in between. There are 14 residues in the CDR3. The CDR3 DNA reads TGTGCCAGCAGCGTCTCAGGGGTTCCAAACACCATATATTTT. The encoded protein is CASSVSGVPNTIYF. Full variable domain (rest looked up from reference TRBV7-9 and TRBJ1-3): DTGVSQNPRHKITKRGQNVTFRCDPISEHNRLYWYRQTLGQGPEFLTYFQNEAQLEKSRLLSDRFSAERPKGSFSTLEIQRTEQGDSAMYLCASSVSGVPNTIYFGEGSWLTVV.

The chain carries TRBV7-9 and TRBJ1-5; TRBD1 matches 7 bases. The CDR3 is 15 residues long. Germline values: CDR1 SEHNR, CDR2 FQNEAQ (reference sequence). After removal of 6 bases from V and 6 bases from J, the junction contained 11 bases not matched to a gene. CDR3 in DNA: TGTGCCAGCAGTTCCGGGACAGTCCGGAGTCAGCCCCAGCATTTT. Translating it yields CASSSGTVRSQPQHF.

The genes are TRBV30 and TRBJ2-5, with TRBD2 matching 14 bases. This CDR3 is 16 amino acids long. CDR1 is GTSNPN and CDR2 is SVGIG in the germline V gene (reference sequence). V was pared by 2 bases and J by 5 bases, with 7 bases of the junction left unmatched. CDR3 sequence (DNA): TGTGCCTGGAGTCTTGCGGGACTAGCGGGAGTTGAGACCCAGTACTTC. This codes for CAWSLAGLAGVETQYF.

CDR3 nucleotide sequence: TGTGCCAGCAGCTCCGCGGGGAACACTGAAGCTTTCTTT. Translation gives CASSSAGNTEAFF. The genes are TRBV28 and TRBJ1-1; D remains unclear. V lost 6 bases, J lost 1 base, and 9 bases lay in between. This CDR3 has 13 amino acids. Germline lookup yields CDR1 MDHEN and CDR2 SYDVKM.